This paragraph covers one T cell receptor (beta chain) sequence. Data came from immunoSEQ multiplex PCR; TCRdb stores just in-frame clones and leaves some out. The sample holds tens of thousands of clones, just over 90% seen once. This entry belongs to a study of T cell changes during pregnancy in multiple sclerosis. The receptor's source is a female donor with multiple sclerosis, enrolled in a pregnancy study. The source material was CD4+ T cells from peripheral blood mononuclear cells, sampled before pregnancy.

The CDR3 DNA follows: TGTGCCAGCAGATTTTACGACAGGCCAGAGGGTGGCTACACCTTC. Amino acids: CASRFYDRPEGGYTF. This chain connects TRBV5-4 to TRBJ1-2; D possibly corresponds to TRBD1 (6 bases). The CDR3 runs to 15 residues. Trimming cost V 5 bases and J 7 bases, with 21 bases left between them. Germline V gene lookup returns CDR1 SGHNT and CDR2 YYREEE (reference sequence).